The present T cell receptor (beta chain) was sequenced within a study of blood T cell repertoires in COVID-19. Study context: Donors in the United States, Italy and Spain gave samples during acute or convalescent COVID-19. From T cells, B-cell-depleted T cells, or PBMCs came the material, which was cDNA or gDNA.

V shed 5 bases, J shed 1 base, and the junction held 6 bases outside the gene matches. The germline V gene encodes CDR1 MNHEY and CDR2 SMNVEV (reference sequence). The length of the CDR3 is 15 residues. Methods used by the authors: Quantification of nucleated cells was approximated via reference gene primer amplification. Some clones are missing from TCRdb's copy, which holds only in-frame ones; the method was immunoSEQ multiplex PCR. V and J calls plus clone size are reproduced from that table; the DNA served to infer D and trimming. The sample lists 300,000 to 350,000 clones; around nine tenths were seen once.

This TCR came from a woman between 18 and 29 years old who had recovered from COVID-19. The specimen sequenced was peripheral blood. The chain employs TRBV27 and TRBJ1-1; 8 positions match TRBD1. CDR3 loop: CASSPYRGTNTEAFF. In nucleotides, the CDR3 is TGTGCCAGCAGTCCATACAGGGGGACGAACACTGAAGCTTTCTTT.